A single sample is the source of the 29 T cell receptor beta chains below, sequenced in a study of Graves' ophthalmopathy and Graves' hyperthyroidism. For repertoire sequencing, the TCR beta CDR3 regions were amplified from RNA transcripts. Second-round multiplex PCR came after first-round RT-PCR with HTBI primers. One entry per CDR3 protein, called by TCRdb with MiXCR from the multiplex PCR reads. The sample includes about 14,000 distinct CDR3 sequences, roughly 50% of them seen just once. What was sequenced was peripheral blood. These receptors originate from a woman in her 30s with Graves' ophthalmopathy.

This clonotype was seen once. CDR3 in amino acids: CASSLGWGGPYF. Here the CDR3 DNA reads TGTGCCAGCAGTTTAGGGTGGGGGGGCCCGTACTTC. V usage is TRBV12-3 or TRBV12-4 and J usage is TRBJ2-7; a weak D match, TRBD2 (7 bases). The V and J ends lost 1 base and 12 bases respectively, with 13 bases between them. The CDR3 has 12 amino acids.

For this clonotype: The junction does not match germline at one end; this may be a read error. This chain links TRBV24-1 with TRBJ2-2, with a tentative D call TRBD2 (5 bases). The CDR3 is 16 residues long. Germline V gene sequence: CDR1 KGHDR, CDR2 SFDVKD. This CDR3 is CATSDSSESNTGELFF. Written as DNA, the CDR3 is TGTGCCACCAGTGATTCCTCTGAGTCGAACACCGGGGAACTGTTTTTT.

The V gene is TRBV20-1, the J gene TRBJ2-7; a possible D gene is TRBD1 (5 bases). The CDR3 loop spans 13 amino acids. Trimming took off 5 bases at V and 0 bases at J, with 11 bases between the two ends. Per the germline V gene, CDR1 is DFQATT and CDR2 is SNEGSKA (reference sequence). CDR3 loop: CSAPQVSSYEQYF. CDR3 nucleotide sequence: TGCAGTGCTCCACAGGTCAGCTCCTACGAGCAGTACTTC.

The rearrangement links TRBV5-4 to TRBJ2-5, with 8 bases aligning to TRBD2. This CDR3 contains 17 residues. CDR1 and CDR2 from the germline V gene are SGHNT and YYREEE (reference sequence). V shed 4 bases, J shed 2 bases, and the junction held 13 bases outside the gene matches. CDR3 DNA sequence: TGTGCCAGCAGCCCGGGGGGGGGCGGAGAGGGTCAAGAGACCCAGTACTTC. Translating gives CASSPGGGGEGQETQYF. Drawing the rest from reference TRBV5-4 and TRBJ2-5, the complete variable domain is ETGVTQSPTHLIKTRGQQVTLRCSSQSGHNTVSWYQQALGQGPQFIFQYYREEENGRGNFPPRFSGLQFPNYSSELNVNALELDDSALYLCASSPGGGGEGQETQYFGPGTRLLVL.

Of note for this clonotype: One end of the junction does not line up with germline, which may come from a read error. The rearrangement uses TRBV12-3 or TRBV12-4 and TRBJ2-1; D is ambiguous. This CDR3 is built from 13 residues. The CDR3 nucleotides are TGCGCCAGCAGTCCCCCTTGGACCCGTCAGCAGTCCTTC. The encoded protein is CASSPPWTRQQSF.

The chain combines TRBV20-1 with TRBJ2-5; D is undetermined. Trimming cost V 3 bases and J 1 base, with 3 bases left between them. The CDR3 is 11 amino acids. CDR1 DFQATT and CDR2 SNEGSKA come from the germline V gene (reference sequence). Here the CDR3 reads CSARSQETQYF. In DNA form, the CDR3 reads TGCAGTGCTAGGAGCCAAGAGACCCAGTACTTC.

CDR3 DNA sequence: TGTGCCAGCAGCTCCGTACTAGCGGGAGGTAGCACCGGGGAGCTGTTTTTT. Encoded protein: CASSSVLAGGSTGELFF. The gene calls are TRBV7-3 and TRBJ2-2; 12 bases align to TRBD2. This CDR3 contains 17 residues. Germline values: CDR1 SGHTA, CDR2 FQGTGA. The trim removed 4 bases at V and 4 bases at J, leaving 7 bases unmatched. Using reference TRBV7-3 and TRBJ2-2 for the parts outside the CDR3, the full variable domain is GAGVSQTPSNKVTEKGKYVELRCDPISGHTALYWYRQSLGQGPEFLIYFQGTGAADDSGLPNDRFFAVRPEGSVSTLKIQRTERGDSAVYLCASSSVLAGGSTGELFFGEGSRLTVL.

The rearrangement links TRBV6-5 to TRBJ1-2, with TRBD1 matching 7 bases. V was clipped by 6 bases and J by 8 bases; unmatched bases: 6. This CDR3 comprises 12 residues. Looked up from germline, CDR1 is MNHEY and CDR2 is SVGAGI. DNA of the CDR3: TGTGCCAGCAGGGAGGGGGCTCGAGGCTACACCTTC. Translation: CASREGARGYTF.

This clonotype was recorded at least ten times. J is TRBJ2-7 and V is TRBV5-4; 7 nucleotides match TRBD1. The trim removed 3 bases at V and 3 bases at J, leaving 0 bases unmatched. This CDR3 has 12 residues. Per the germline V gene, CDR1 is SGHNT and CDR2 is YYREEE (reference sequence). CDR3 in DNA: TGTGCCAGCAGCTGGACAGGCTACGAGCAGTACTTC. Protein product: CASSWTGYEQYF.

This clonotype is classed as medium-sized (0.01 to 0.1%). The chain uses TRBV7-9 and TRBJ2-6; D remains ambiguous. This CDR3 has 16 residues. Trimming removed 1 base at V and 0 bases at J, with 7 bases between. The germline CDR1 and CDR2 sequences are SEHNR and FQNEAQ (reference sequence). The CDR3 region is CASSLGSSSGANVLTF. CDR3 DNA: TGTGCCAGCAGCTTAGGTAGTAGCTCTGGGGCCAACGTCCTGACTTTC. Full variable domain (outside the CDR3, taken from reference TRBV7-9 and TRBJ2-6): DTGVSQNPRHKITKRGQNVTFRCDPISEHNRLYWYRQTLGQGPEFLTYFQNEAQLEKSRLLSDRFSAERPKGSFSTLEIQRTEQGDSAMYLCASSLGSSSGANVLTFGAGSRLTVL.

This rearrangement joins TRBV10-3 to TRBJ2-7; 9 bases agree with TRBD2. The CDR3 loop spans 16 amino acids. The ends lost 10 bases at V and 2 bases at J; junction bases unmatched: 15. Germline V lookup: CDR1 ENHRY, CDR2 SYGVKD. The CDR3 region has the DNA TGTGCCAGCCGAAAATCCGGGACTAGCAGGACCTACGAGCAGTACTTC. Protein product: CASRKSGTSRTYEQYF.

The chain has TRBV7-2 and TRBJ2-3, with D possibly TRBD2 on 5 matching bases. V was clipped by 3 bases and J by 1 base, with 5 bases between them. The germline V gene has CDR1 SGHTA and CDR2 FQGNSA. The CDR3 has 13 amino acids. This CDR3 is CASSFSGTDTQYF. The CDR3 DNA sequence: TGTGCCAGCAGCTTTAGCGGCACAGATACGCAGTATTTT.

A few counts support this clonotype. V usage is TRBV6-6 and J usage is TRBJ2-1; no firm D call. V was shortened by 7 bases and J by 6 bases, with 16 bases between the two germline ends. Germline V gene lookup returns CDR1 MNHNY and CDR2 SVGAGI (reference sequence). This CDR3 spans 14 amino acids. The DNA of the CDR3 is TGTGCCAGCAACAACGATCTGGCGAGCAATGAGCAGTTCTTC. It codes for CASNNDLASNEQFF.

By its share, this clonotype is medium-sized. The chain links TRBV9 to TRBJ2-5, with no clear D. The CDR3 is made up of 14 amino acids. The germline V gene has CDR1 SGDLS and CDR2 YYNGEE. V lost 0 bases to trimming and J lost 2 bases, with 8 bases between them. In DNA form, the CDR3 reads TGTGCCAGCAGCGTAGCCGGCAGTCAAGAGACCCAGTACTTC. It specifies CASSVAGSQETQYF.

This clonotype was detected only once. The chain recombines TRBV7-8 with TRBJ2-7; D call uncertain. The CDR3 spans 13 residues. Trimming shortened V by 3 bases and J by 5 bases, and 11 bases separated the two germline ends. Germline V gives CDR1 SGHVS, CDR2 FQNEAQ. CDR3 sequence (DNA): TGTGCCAGCAGCTTTGGCATATCCAACGAGCAGTACTTC. Protein: CASSFGISNEQYF. The complete variable domain, with remaining parts taken from reference TRBV7-8 and TRBJ2-7, reads GAGVSQSPRYKVAKRGQDVALRCDPISGHVSLFWYQQALGQGPEFLTYFQNEAQLDKSGLPSDRFFAERPEGSVSTLKIQRTQQEDSAVYLCASSFGISNEQYFGPGTRLTVT.

This clonotype came up once. V is TRBV6-5 and J is TRBJ2-7, with a possible D match to TRBD1 (6 bases). From germline, CDR1 is MNHEY and CDR2 SVGAGI. The ends were cut back, 2 bases at V and 6 bases at J, with 17 bases in the middle. The CDR3 contains 15 residues. The CDR3 DNA sequence: TGTGCCAGCAGTTACGGCACTAGTGGGGGCTGCGAGCAGTACTTC. Translating it yields CASSYGTSGGCEQYF.

The chain joins TRBV6-1 to TRBJ1-4, with no clear D. Germline CDR1 is MNHNS and CDR2 is SASEGT. Trimming left V 2 bases short and J 11 bases short, with 3 bases between. The CDR3 is 10 amino acids. Here the CDR3 DNA reads TGTGCCAGCAGTGAACGGAAACTGTTTTTT. It encodes CASSERKLFF.

This chain uses TRBV5-8 with TRBJ2-1; 8 nucleotides match TRBD2. The germline V gene has CDR1 SGHTS and CDR2 YDEGEE. The V gene end was trimmed by 4 bases and the J gene end by 6 bases; junction bases not matched to a gene: 6. CDR3 length: 14 residues. CDR3 nucleotide sequence: TGTGCCAGCAGCCCCCGGGAGGGGTCCAATGAGCAGTTCTTC. It encodes CASSPREGSNEQFF.

This sequence joins TRBV19 and TRBJ1-4, with TRBD1 matching 7 bases. This CDR3 has 12 residues. Germline assignment: CDR1 LNHDA and CDR2 SQIVND (reference sequence). The J segment lost 8 bases and the V segment lost 11 bases, leaving 8 bases of the junction unmatched. The CDR3 here is CAAQGPDEKLFF. CDR3 in DNA: TGTGCCGCACAGGGGCCAGACGAAAAACTGTTTTTT.

This clonotype is medium-sized (0.01 to 0.1%) within its sample. The J gene is TRBJ2-7, the V gene TRBV11-2; TRBD1 matches at 8 bases. This CDR3 has 16 residues. With V trimmed by 1 base and J by 2 bases, 7 bases remained unmatched. CDR1 is SGHAT and CDR2 is FQNNGV in the germline V gene. CDR3: CASSLVGQGPPYEQYF. DNA of the CDR3: TGTGCCAGCAGCTTAGTAGGACAGGGCCCTCCCTACGAGCAGTACTTC.

The sample holds many counts of this clonotype. The V gene is TRBV20-1, the J gene TRBJ1-6; 7 nucleotides line up with TRBD1. In germline, CDR1 is DFQATT, CDR2 SNEGSKA (reference sequence). This CDR3 contains 15 residues. V was clipped by 0 bases and J by 6 bases; unmatched bases: 5. The CDR3 spells CSARDSRGLNSPLHF. The DNA for the CDR3 is TGCAGTGCTAGAGATTCGAGGGGGCTTAATTCACCCCTCCACTTT.

This clonotype appeared a few times. A junction boundary mismatches the germline segment, possibly from a read error. V usage is TRBV9 and J usage is TRBJ2-1; D possibly corresponds to TRBD1 (5 bases). The CDR3 extends over 16 amino acids. Germline-derived CDR1 and CDR2 are SGDLS and YYNGEE. CDR3 bases: TGTGCCAGCACCGTACGGCAGGGTGGCTCCTACAATGAGCAGTTCTTC. Amino acid sequence: CASTVRQGGSYNEQFF.

The chain is built from TRBV20-1 and TRBJ1-5; 12 nucleotides agree with TRBD1. J gave up 6 bases and V 5 bases, and 2 bases lay outside the gene matches. This CDR3 is 13 amino acids long. The germline gives CDR1 DFQATT, CDR2 SNEGSKA (reference sequence). CDR3 residues: CSAGTGGGQPQHF. The CDR3 bases are TGCAGTGCTGGGACAGGGGGCGGTCAGCCCCAGCATTTT.

This clonotype was recorded many times. The rearrangement links TRBV7-2 to TRBJ2-7, with 8 bases lining up with TRBD1. V was clipped by 6 bases and J by 0 bases; unmatched bases: 4. The germline V gene has CDR1 SGHTA and CDR2 FQGNSA. This CDR3 contains 14 residues. CDR3 region: CASRQGGSSYEQYF. CDR3 in DNA: TGTGCCAGCAGACAGGGGGGCTCCTCCTACGAGCAGTACTTC. The whole variable domain, filled in from reference TRBV7-2 and TRBJ2-7, reads GAGVSQSPSNKVTEKGKDVELRCDPISGHTALYWYRQSLGQGLEFLIYFQGNSAPDKSGLPSDRFSAERTGGSVSTLTIQRTQQEDSAVYLCASRQGGSSYEQYFGPGTRLTVT.

This clonotype was detected a few times. J is TRBJ2-7 and V is TRBV7-9; D call uncertain. The CDR3 sequence is 13 residues long. The V gene's germline CDR1 is SEHNR and CDR2 FQNEAQ (reference sequence). Between the trimmed V and J ends, which lost 7 bases and 1 base, there was a span of 11 bases. The CDR3 sequence is CASTSPTSYEQYF. The CDR3 DNA reads as TGTGCCAGCACTTCCCCGACGTCCTACGAGCAGTACTTC.

V is TRBV6-1 and J is TRBJ2-2; the D gene is possibly TRBD2 (5 bases). Between the trimmed V and J ends, which lost 3 bases and 8 bases, there was a span of 13 bases. The CDR3 is 14 amino acids. Germline V gene data show CDR1 as MNHNS and CDR2 as SASEGT. The CDR3 coding sequence is TGTGCCAGCAGTGACAGGCGGGTGGCAGGGGAGCTGTTTTTT. Translation gives CASSDRRVAGELFF.

This clonotype appeared many times. The genes are TRBV27 and TRBJ2-3, with D possibly TRBD1 on 5 matching bases. Germline V gene data show CDR1 as MNHEY and CDR2 as SMNVEV (reference sequence). CDR3 length equals 19 residues. V was trimmed by 3 bases and J by 1 base, leaving 23 bases between them. CDR3 protein: CASSFNGAVGRRGTDTQYF. The CDR3 DNA reads as TGTGCCAGCAGTTTCAATGGGGCCGTAGGCCGCCGGGGCACAGATACGCAGTATTTT.

V and J are TRBV7-9 and TRBJ1-3; tentatively, D is TRBD1 (5 bases). V lost 5 bases and J lost 1, with 24 bases in between. This CDR3 is built from 19 residues. Germline loops: CDR1 SEHNR, CDR2 FQNEAQ (reference sequence). CDR3 sequence reads: CASSPRVRTQGRSGNTIYF. The CDR3 region has the DNA TGTGCCAGCAGCCCTCGCGTCCGTACCCAGGGTAGATCTGGAAACACCATATATTTT.

A few counts support this clonotype. V gene TRBV20-1 combines with J gene TRBJ2-1, with TRBD2 matching over 14 bases. The CDR3 sequence is 14 residues long. Germline values: CDR1 DFQATT, CDR2 SNEGSKA (reference sequence). V lost 6 bases to trimming and J lost 8 bases; unmatched junction nucleotides: 6. This CDR3 reads CSATTSGRAHEQFF. The CDR3 DNA reads TGCAGTGCAACGACTAGCGGGAGGGCCCATGAGCAGTTCTTC.